This T cell receptor beta chain comes out of a study of T cell changes during pregnancy in multiple sclerosis. V lost 2 bases, J lost 2 bases, and 10 bases lay in between. The CDR3 is 14 amino acids. Germline CDR1 MNHEY, CDR2 SMNVEV (reference sequence). Produced via immunoSEQ multiplex PCR; TCRdb's table is partial and in-frame only. The data hold around 37,000 clones, with roughly 90% observed a single time. Sequences were derived from CD8+ T cells from peripheral blood mononuclear cells, sampled before pregnancy. The TCR originated in a female donor with multiple sclerosis, enrolled in a pregnancy study. The V and J genes are TRBV27 and TRBJ2-7; D unresolved. The CDR3 protein is CASSLRRVPYEQYF. The CDR3 DNA is TGTGCCAGCAGTTTAAGGAGAGTCCCCTACGAGCAGTACTTC.